The 5 T cell receptor beta chains reported below all come from one sample, sequenced in a study of monozygotic twins with inflammatory bowel disease. TCRdb reworked the 5' RACE reads into one entry per CDR3 protein, no DNA. This specimen shows approximately 390,000 distinct CDR3 sequences; the ten leading clones hold approximately 2.3%. Sequencing was done on a sample of blood. These receptors were taken from a human donor with ulcerative colitis or Crohn's disease, or a healthy co-twin of an affected twin (not recorded which).

The V gene is TRBV15, the J gene TRBJ1-5; the TRBD1 assignment by TCRdb is unverifiable without DNA. The CDR3 is 18 amino acids. Germline CDR1 is LNHNV and CDR2 is YYDKDF (reference sequence). CDR3 amino acids: CATSSPPGQGVSGQPQHF.

The chain uses TRBV5-1 and TRBJ2-3; TCRdb returns TRBD2, unconfirmable since there is no DNA. There are 15 residues in the CDR3. Germline CDR1 reads SGHRS; CDR2 reads YFSETQ. The CDR3: CASSVSGIRTDTQYF.

J is TRBJ1-5 and V is TRBV5-6; absent DNA, TCRdb's TRBD1 call cannot be checked. The CDR3 consists of 15 residues. The germline gives CDR1 SGHDT, CDR2 YYEEEE. The CDR3 sequence is CASSHGTGRDQPQHF. The whole variable domain, remainder taken from reference TRBV5-6 and TRBJ1-5, is DAGVTQSPTHLIKTRGQQVTLRCSPKSGHDTVSWYQQALGQGPQFIFQYYEEEERQRGNFPDRFSGHQFPNYSSELNVNALLLGDSALYLCASSHGTGRDQPQHFGDGTRLSIL.

The chain links TRBV30 to TRBJ2-3; TCRdb's D gene call, TRBD2, goes unchecked for lack of DNA. CDR3 length equals 15 residues. CDR1 is GTSNPN, CDR2 SVGIG, per germline (reference sequence). CDR3 residues: CACSRGPKGTDTQYF. Filled out from reference TRBV30 and TRBJ2-3, the complete variable domain reads SQTIHQWPATLVQPVGSPLSLECTVEGTSNPNLYWYRQAAGRGLQLLFYSVGIGQISSEVPQNLSASRPQDRQFILSSKKLLLSDSGFYLCACSRGPKGTDTQYFGPGTRLTVL.

The V gene is TRBV7-9, the J gene TRBJ2-1. Per the germline V gene, CDR1 is SEHNR and CDR2 is FQNEAQ (reference sequence). The CDR3 runs 13 residues. CDR3: CASSAWDWNEQFF.